The 32 T cell receptor beta chains below come from one sample, sequenced in a study of spatial heterogeneity in lung cancer. This sample's time point: sample taken at primary tumor resection. MiXCR was run by TCRdb on the 5' RACE reads, yielding one entry per CDR3 protein. The repertoire includes around 2,500 distinct CDR3 sequences, over 7.5% of them detected once, and around 20% sits in the top ten. Material: normal lung tissue next to the tumor, obtained at surgery. These receptors all come from a female donor with early-stage non-small cell lung cancer.

The V gene is TRBV7-9, the J gene TRBJ2-3, with D tentatively TRBD1 (5 bases). This CDR3 has 14 amino acids. CDR1 SEHNR and CDR2 FQNEAQ come from the germline V gene (reference sequence). V lost 4 bases to trimming and J lost 4 bases, with 12 bases between them. The CDR3 protein is CASSSAGIPDTQYF. The CDR3 DNA follows: TGTGCCAGCAGCTCCGCAGGGATTCCAGATACGCAGTATTTT.

By proportion, this clonotype is medium-sized. The chain combines TRBV23-1 with TRBJ2-2; D is unresolved. TRBV23-1 carries the ORF label, with uncertain function. Deletions cut 9 bases from V and 4 bases from J, with 21 bases between. The CDR3 totals 16 residues. The CDR3 sequence is CARRPPDVRFTGELFF. In DNA, the CDR3 is TGCGCCAGACGACCCCCAGACGTGCGATTCACCGGGGAGCTGTTTTTT.

By its share, this clonotype is medium-sized. The rearrangement uses TRBV7-2 and TRBJ2-7; no firm D call. The CDR3 loop spans 13 amino acids. The germline V and J ends were trimmed by 1 base and 7 bases, with 11 bases remaining between them. Per germline, CDR1 SGHTA and CDR2 FQGNSA. The CDR3 protein is CASSLVIDWEQYF. The CDR3 nucleotides read TGTGCCAGCAGCTTAGTAATTGACTGGGAGCAGTACTTC.

This clonotype is judged medium-sized. CDR3 DNA sequence: TGTGCCAGCAGCGTCAACACAGGGTTACGGTACAATGAGCAGTTCTTC. This codes for CASSVNTGLRYNEQFF. The V call is TRBV7-8, the J call TRBJ2-1, with D perhaps TRBD1 (6 bases). CDR1 is SGHVS, CDR2 FQNEAQ, per germline. This CDR3 has 16 amino acids. The V gene lost 5 bases and the J gene lost 4 bases, with 18 bases spanning the gap.

This clonotype is medium-sized (0.01 to 0.1%) within its sample. The V gene is TRBV24-1, the J gene TRBJ2-2; TRBD2 matches 8 bases. CDR3 size: 12 residues. V shed 9 bases, J shed 6 bases, and the junction held 2 bases outside the gene matches. The germline CDR1 and CDR2 sequences are KGHDR and SFDVKD. The CDR3 loop is CATRGGAGELFF. The CDR3 DNA reads as TGTGCCACCCGGGGGGGCGCCGGGGAGCTGTTTTTT.

The sample holds many counts of this clonotype. The V gene is TRBV2, the J gene TRBJ1-5, with D possibly matching TRBD1 (6 bases). Germline CDR1 is SNHLY and CDR2 is FYNNEI. The CDR3 extends over 13 amino acids. Between the trimmed V and J ends, which lost 5 bases and 8 bases, there was a span of 13 bases. In DNA, the CDR3 is TGTGCCAGCAGTCCCGGGGGGCTGAAGCCCCAGCATTTT. It encodes CASSPGGLKPQHF.

In its sample, this clonotype ranks as medium-sized. The chain has TRBV28 and TRBJ2-7, with TRBD1 as a possible D gene (5 bases). Looked up from germline, CDR1 is MDHEN and CDR2 is SYDVKM. The CDR3 spans 13 residues. Trimming took off 7 bases at V and 0 bases at J, with 10 bases between the two ends. CDR3 nucleotide sequence: TGTGCCAGCAAGATAGACAGCTCCTACGAGCAGTACTTC. The encoded protein is CASKIDSSYEQYF. The full variable domain, rest sourced from reference TRBV28 and TRBJ2-7, is DVKVTQSSRYLVKRTGEKVFLECVQDMDHENMFWYRQDPGLGLRLIYFSYDVKMKEKGDIPEGYSVSREKKERFSLILESASTNQTSMYLCASKIDSSYEQYFGPGTRLTVT.

This clonotype is medium-sized within its sample. The rearrangement uses TRBV28 and TRBJ2-2; D not certain. This CDR3 region has 12 residues. Germline V gene data show CDR1 as MDHEN and CDR2 as SYDVKM. Trimming took 6 bases from V and 4 from J, leaving 6 bases between them. CDR3 DNA sequence: TGTGCCAGCAGGCGGCCCACCGGGGAGCTGTTTTTT. As protein: CASRRPTGELFF.

By sample share, this clonotype is medium-sized. The chain combines TRBV5-1 with TRBJ2-1; D gene ambiguous. CDR1 and CDR2 from the germline V gene are SGHRS and YFSETQ. The CDR3 is 12 residues long. The V end was cut by 4 bases, the J end by 6 bases, with 8 bases between. The chain's CDR3 is CASSLKPNEQFF. The CDR3 coding sequence is TGCGCCAGCAGCCTCAAGCCCAATGAGCAGTTCTTC.

In its sample, this clonotype is medium-sized (0.01 to 0.1%). The chain is built from TRBV5-6 and TRBJ2-1, with 13 bases identical to TRBD2. The CDR3 length is 16 residues. Germline V CDR1 and CDR2: SGHDT, YYEEEE. V was pared by 1 base and J by 10 bases, with 8 bases of the junction left unmatched. CDR3 coding DNA: TGTGCCAGCAGCTTGCCCGGACTAGCGGGAGAACCCGAGCAGTTCTTC. It encodes CASSLPGLAGEPEQFF.

This clonotype counts as medium-sized. The V gene is TRBV6-6, the J gene TRBJ2-5; D is perhaps TRBD2 (7 bases). The germline CDR1 and CDR2 sequences are MNHNY and SVGAGI (reference sequence). This CDR3 has 15 amino acids. V gave up 3 bases and J gave up 5 bases, with 16 bases separating them. The CDR3 nucleotides are TGTGCCAGCAGTTATGATAGGGGGGGCTCGGAGACCCAGTACTTC. It specifies CASSYDRGGSETQYF.

This clonotype ranks as medium-sized (0.01 to 0.1%). The J gene is TRBJ2-7, the V gene TRBV20-1, with 7 bases fitting TRBD1. CDR1 DFQATT and CDR2 SNEGSKA come from the germline V gene (reference sequence). The CDR3 spans 13 residues. Trimming at V came to 3 bases and at J to 5 bases, leaving 7 bases not matched to a gene. CDR3 sequence reads: CSASPTGDHEQYV. The CDR3, as DNA: TGCAGTGCTAGCCCCACAGGGGACCACGAGCAGTACGTC.

By its share, this clonotype is medium-sized. The chain uses TRBV5-1 and TRBJ1-1; TRBD1 agrees at 7 bases. This CDR3 contains 15 residues. After removal of 4 bases from V and 2 bases from J, the junction contained 8 bases not matched to a gene. Germline values: CDR1 SGHRS, CDR2 YFSETQ. The CDR3 DNA is TGCGCCAGCAGCCCAGGGGGGGCCCGAAACACTGAAGCTTTCTTT. Its protein is CASSPGGARNTEAFF. Based on the CDR3 plus reference TRBV5-1 and TRBJ1-1, the full variable domain is KAGVTQTPRYLIKTRGQQVTLSCSPISGHRSVSWYQQTPGQGLQFLFEYFSETQRNKGNFPGRFSGRQFSNSRSEMNVSTLELGDSALYLCASSPGGARNTEAFFGQGTRLTVV.

This clonotype is labeled medium-sized. The rearrangement uses TRBV6-5 and TRBJ2-3; D is undetermined. V lost 4 bases, J lost 1 base, and 15 bases lay in between. The CDR3 runs to 16 residues. Germline V lookup: CDR1 MNHEY, CDR2 SVGAGI. CDR3 nucleotide sequence: TGTGCCAGCAGTTCGGCCTTAGGGTCTCGCACAGATACGCAGTATTTT. This sequence encodes CASSSALGSRTDTQYF.

This clonotype is large by share. The gene calls are TRBV19 and TRBJ2-1, with TRBD2 identical over 10 bases. Losses at the gene ends were 8 bases for V and 9 bases for J; bases not matched to a gene: 7. This CDR3 is 13 amino acids long. Germline CDR1 is LNHDA and CDR2 is SQIVND (reference sequence). CDR3 in amino acids: CASQSGGAFEQFF. The CDR3 nucleotides are TGTGCCAGTCAAAGCGGGGGGGCCTTTGAGCAGTTCTTC.

The rearrangement links TRBV5-4 to TRBJ2-2; 8 nucleotides align to TRBD1. After removal of 6 bases from V and 6 bases from J, the junction contained 7 bases not matched to a gene. This CDR3 contains 14 residues. Germline V gene sequence: CDR1 SGHNT, CDR2 YYREEE (reference sequence). The CDR3 DNA is TGTGCCAGCACCAACCTCAGGGGGCCCGGGGAGCTGTTTTTT. Protein: CASTNLRGPGELFF.

This CDR3 is CASSLSRNGEQYF. CDR3 sequence (DNA): TGTGCCAGCAGTTTGTCTAGAAACGGCGAGCAGTACTTC. The J gene is TRBJ2-7, the V gene TRBV27, with unresolved D. The CDR3 length is 13 residues. Trimming took 3 bases from V and 6 from J, leaving 12 bases between them. Germline CDR1 MNHEY, CDR2 SMNVEV (reference sequence).

This clonotype is medium-sized (0.01 to 0.1%) by share. This sequence joins TRBV20-1 and TRBJ2-5; 8 bases line up with TRBD1. V was pared by 3 bases and J by 5 bases, with 8 bases of the junction left unmatched. Per germline, CDR1 DFQATT and CDR2 SNEGSKA (reference sequence). This CDR3 is 14 amino acids long. Here the CDR3 DNA reads TGCAGTGCTAGCTTTTTGGCAGGGGGCGAGACCCAGTACTTC. Its translation: CSASFLAGGETQYF.

This clonotype ranks as medium-sized (0.01 to 0.1%). V gene TRBV6-6 combines with J gene TRBJ1-6, with a tentative D call TRBD1 (5 bases). The CDR3 consists of 17 residues. Germline CDR1 and CDR2: MNHNY and SVGAGI (reference sequence). V gave up 7 bases and J gave up 0 bases, with 16 bases separating them. The CDR3 is CASTRSPTGSYNSPLHF. The CDR3 DNA is TGTGCCAGCACCCGATCTCCCACAGGCTCCTATAATTCACCCCTCCACTTT.

The rearrangement links TRBV7-9 to TRBJ1-4; D is uncertain. The V end was cut by 3 bases, the J end by 0 bases, with 11 bases between. CDR3 length: 16 residues. Looked up from germline, CDR1 is SEHNR and CDR2 is FQNEAQ (reference sequence). The CDR3 spells CASSFWTATTNEKLFF. The DNA of the CDR3 is TGTGCCAGCAGCTTTTGGACGGCTACAACTAATGAAAAACTGTTTTTT.

The V call is TRBV28, the J call TRBJ2-5; 9 bases line up with TRBD1. This CDR3 is 16 amino acids long. Germline V gives CDR1 MDHEN, CDR2 SYDVKM. V trimming: 2 bases; J trimming: 0 bases; junction bases outside the gene matches: 4. CDR3 amino acids: CASSLGTGLYQETQYF. The CDR3 nucleotides read TGTGCCAGCAGTTTAGGGACAGGGCTCTACCAAGAGACCCAGTACTTC.

By its share, this clonotype is medium-sized. The chain recombines TRBV11-1 with TRBJ2-7, with TRBD1 matching over 7 bases. This CDR3 has 13 amino acids. Germline CDR1 is SGHAT and CDR2 is FQDESV (reference sequence). The V and J ends lost 2 bases and 6 bases, in that order; junction bases with no gene match: 4. The CDR3 sequence: CASSLRTGGEQYF. The CDR3 coding sequence is TGTGCCAGCAGCTTACGGACAGGCGGCGAGCAGTACTTC.

This clonotype is labeled as medium-sized (0.01 to 0.1%). This chain connects TRBV7-9 to TRBJ2-7; D is uncertain. V was clipped by 5 bases and J by 0 bases, with 2 bases between them. This CDR3 contains 11 residues. Per the germline V gene, CDR1 is SEHNR and CDR2 is FQNEAQ (reference sequence). The CDR3 is CASSPSYEQYF. In nucleotides, the CDR3 is TGTGCCAGCAGCCCCTCCTACGAGCAGTACTTC.

V is TRBV7-2 and J is TRBJ2-7; the match to TRBD2 covers 8 bases. CDR3 length equals 16 residues. Germline CDR1 reads SGHTA; CDR2 reads FQGNSA. V was clipped by 5 bases and J by 5 bases; unmatched bases: 14. CDR3 in amino acids: CASSPGGSGRIHEQYF. In DNA form, the CDR3 reads TGTGCCAGCAGCCCCGGGGGGAGCGGGAGAATACACGAGCAGTACTTC.

Within the sample, this clonotype is medium-sized. V gene TRBV2 combines with J gene TRBJ2-5, with D tentatively TRBD1 (7 bases). The CDR3 length is 14 residues. From germline, CDR1 is SNHLY and CDR2 FYNNEI. The V end was cut by 6 bases, the J end by 5 bases, with 16 bases between. The CDR3 DNA sequence: TGTGCCAGCAGGGGACAGTCGGAGGGCGAGACCCAGTACTTC. Amino acids: CASRGQSEGETQYF.

This clonotype is medium-sized by share. V and J are TRBV5-6 and TRBJ2-7; 10 bases are a match to TRBD1. J lost 5 bases, V lost 4 bases, and 9 bases had no gene match. CDR1 is SGHDT, CDR2 YYEEEE, per germline. The CDR3 has 15 amino acids. This CDR3 reads CASSPPGQGTHEQYF. The CDR3 region has the DNA TGTGCCAGCAGCCCACCGGGACAGGGGACCCACGAGCAGTACTTC.

As to this clonotype: Likely a read error: the CDR3 ends without its conserved phenylalanine or tryptophan. The V gene is TRBV6-5, the J gene TRBJ2-7; no reliable D call. This CDR3 has 14 residues. Between the trimmed V and J ends, which lost 0 bases and 3 bases, there was a span of 9 bases. The germline CDR1 and CDR2 sequences are MNHEY and SVGAGI. The CDR3 region has the DNA TGTGCCAGCAGTTACTCGGATGGGCGCTACGAGCAGTACATC. It specifies CASSYSDGRYEQYI.

This clonotype was seen many times. The chain is built from TRBV24-1 and TRBJ2-1; D unclear. Germline CDR1 and CDR2: KGHDR and SFDVKD. There are 14 residues in the CDR3. Trimming left V 10 bases short and J 0 bases short, with 12 bases between. The CDR3 spells CATDDKSSYNEQFF. Written as DNA, the CDR3 is TGTGCCACAGACGACAAGAGCTCCTACAATGAGCAGTTCTTC.

This clonotype is medium-sized in the sample. This chain connects TRBV19 to TRBJ1-6; no definite D call. CDR1 is LNHDA and CDR2 is SQIVND in the germline V gene (reference sequence). The CDR3 contains 14 residues. V was cut by 7 bases and J by 7 bases, with 14 bases left in between. The CDR3 DNA reads as TGTGCCAGTATCTCTCGGCATGGGAATTCACCCCTCCACTTT. It translates to CASISRHGNSPLHF.

Ten or more counts support this clonotype. The rearrangement uses TRBV2 and TRBJ2-7; no firm D call. V gave up 8 bases and J gave up 4 bases, with 12 bases separating them. The CDR3 runs 12 residues. Per germline, CDR1 SNHLY and CDR2 FYNNEI. CDR3 bases: TGTGCCAGCTGCTTGGGGTATTACGAGCAGTACTTC. Its protein product is CASCLGYYEQYF.

By its share, this clonotype is medium-sized. The V gene is TRBV5-6, the J gene TRBJ1-2; D is ambiguous. This CDR3 comprises 13 residues. Trimming removed 2 bases at V and 1 base at J, with 6 bases between. Germline values: CDR1 SGHDT, CDR2 YYEEEE. CDR3 in amino acids: CASSFGSNYGYTF. The DNA for the CDR3 is TGTGCCAGCAGCTTCGGCAGTAACTATGGCTACACCTTC.

The rearrangement joins TRBV29-1 to TRBJ2-7; a possible D gene is TRBD1 (6 bases). Germline loops: CDR1 SQVTM, CDR2 ANQGSEA. Trimming removed 4 bases at V and 7 bases at J, with 17 bases between. The CDR3 loop spans 13 amino acids. For the CDR3, the DNA is TGCAGCGTTGTTTCGGCAGGGGCGCGGGAGCAGTACTTC. It specifies CSVVSAGAREQYF.